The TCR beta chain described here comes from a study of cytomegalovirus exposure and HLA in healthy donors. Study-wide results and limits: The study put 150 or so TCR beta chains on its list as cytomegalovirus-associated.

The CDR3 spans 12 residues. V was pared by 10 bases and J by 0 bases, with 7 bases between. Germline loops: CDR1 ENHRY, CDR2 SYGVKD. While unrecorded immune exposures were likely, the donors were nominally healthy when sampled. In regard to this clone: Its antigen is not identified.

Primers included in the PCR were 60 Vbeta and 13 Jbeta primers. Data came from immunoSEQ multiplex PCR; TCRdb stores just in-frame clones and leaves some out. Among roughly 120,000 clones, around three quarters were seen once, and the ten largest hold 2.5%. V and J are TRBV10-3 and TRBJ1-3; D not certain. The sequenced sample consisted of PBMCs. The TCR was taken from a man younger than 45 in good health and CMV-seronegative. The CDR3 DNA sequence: TGTGCCACCCGGGACTCTGGAAACACCATATATTTT. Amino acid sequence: CATRDSGNTIYF.